The T cell receptor beta chain described here comes from a study of beta chain features in type 1 diabetes. The CDR3 contains 14 residues. V gave up 3 bases and J gave up 4 bases, with 14 bases separating them. Germline assignment: CDR1 SQVTM and CDR2 ANQGSEA. Expressed TCRB transcripts were sequenced after all isolated RNA was converted to cDNA. Measured with immunoSEQ multiplex PCR; TCRdb has only the in-frame clones, and not every one. Of 400,000 to 550,000 clones in the sample, approximately 10% were seen once. This rearrangement joins TRBV29-1 to TRBJ2-3, with D possibly being TRBD1 or TRBD2 (5 bases each). This TCR was recovered from a young woman in good health. Sequencing was done on a sample of naive CD4+ T cells from blood. In nucleotides, the CDR3 is TGCAGCGTTGACTCCCATGGGGGTTCAGATACGCAGTATTTT. Its translation: CSVDSHGGSDTQYF.